These T cell receptor beta chains were read from a single sample in a study of CD8+CD57+ T cells in acquired aplastic anemia. Each CDR3 protein is one row after TCRdb ran MiXCR on the reads. This table has 90,000 to 120,000 distinct CDR3 sequences, 40% to 65% appearing once. The sample taken for sequencing was sorted CD4+, CD8+, or CD8+CD57+ T cells (not recorded which) from PBMCs. The receptors shown here come from a human donor in good health, serving as a control. Both conserved end residues are part of each CDR3. The D gene is left open where the match is weak. Size values are once, few and many counts, or a class for expanded clones, and some rows have none.

cdr3_aa: CARCQGQGAYEQYF
cdr3_nt: TGCGCCCGCTGCCAGGGACAGGGTGCCTACGAGCAGTACTTC
d_call: TRBD1
clone_size: -
j_call: TRBJ2-7
v_call: TRBV10-1

cdr3_aa: CASSPGQDTEAFF
cdr3_nt: TGTGCCTCCTCGCCGGGTCAAGACACTGAAGCTTTCTTT
d_call: -
clone_size: -
j_call: TRBJ1-1
v_call: TRBV2

cdr3_aa: CAWSVLGEGNGYTF
cdr3_nt: TGTGCCTGGAGTGTACTCGGGGAGGGAAATGGCTACACCTTC
d_call: -
clone_size: many
j_call: TRBJ1-2
v_call: TRBV30

cdr3_aa: CATSDADQPQHF
cdr3_nt: TGTGCCACCAGTGATGCTGATCAGCCCCAGCATTTT
d_call: -
clone_size: -
j_call: TRBJ1-5
v_call: TRBV24-1

cdr3_aa: CASSLGAGTGGRGTEAFF
cdr3_nt: TGCGCCAGCAGCTTGGGGGCAGGGACAGGGGGAAGGGGCACTGAAGCTTTCTTT
d_call: TRBD1
clone_size: few
j_call: TRBJ1-1
v_call: TRBV5-1

cdr3_aa: CSVERFLARQETQYF
cdr3_nt: TGCAGCGTTGAACGGTTCCTAGCCCGCCAAGAGACCCAGTACTTC
d_call: -
clone_size: -
j_call: TRBJ2-5
v_call: TRBV29-1

cdr3_aa: CASSLSGNNSPLHF
cdr3_nt: TGCGCCAGCAGCTTATCTGGGAATAATTCACCCCTCCACTTT
d_call: -
clone_size: -
j_call: TRBJ1-6
v_call: TRBV5-1

cdr3_aa: CASSLDRDGSWGSPDTQYF
cdr3_nt: TGTGCCAGCAGTTTAGACAGGGATGGGTCCTGGGGTTCGCCAGATACGCAGTATTTT
d_call: -
clone_size: few
j_call: TRBJ2-3
v_call: TRBV12-3/TRBV12-4

cdr3_aa: CASSIVRGDQPQHF
cdr3_nt: TGTGCCAGTAGTATTGTCCGGGGCGATCAGCCCCAGCATTTT
d_call: -
clone_size: -
j_call: TRBJ1-5
v_call: TRBV19

cdr3_aa: CASSESTGLEGYTF
cdr3_nt: TGCGCCAGCAGTGAGTCGACAGGGCTGGAAGGCTACACCTTC
d_call: TRBD1
clone_size: many
j_call: TRBJ1-2
v_call: TRBV10-2

cdr3_aa: CSVGGGGMNEQYF
cdr3_nt: TGCAGCGTGGGGGGCGGGGGTATGAACGAGCAGTACTTC
d_call: -
clone_size: -
j_call: TRBJ2-7
v_call: TRBV29-1

cdr3_aa: CASSETGTPYYEQYF
cdr3_nt: TGCGCCAGCAGCGAGACAGGGACTCCTTACTACGAGCAGTACTTC
d_call: -
clone_size: -
j_call: TRBJ2-7
v_call: TRBV5-1

cdr3_aa: CSIYEQYF
cdr3_nt: TGCAGTATCTACGAGCAGTACTTC
d_call: -
clone_size: -
j_call: TRBJ2-7
v_call: TRBV20-1

cdr3_aa: CASSKGEEYGYTF
cdr3_nt: TGTGCCAGCAGTAAGGGGGAGGAGTATGGCTACACCTTC
d_call: -
clone_size: many
j_call: TRBJ1-2
v_call: TRBV6-1

cdr3_aa: CASSGAGHSNQPQHF
cdr3_nt: TGTGCCAGTAGTGGGGCAGGTCATAGCAATCAGCCCCAGCATTTT
d_call: -
clone_size: few
j_call: TRBJ1-5
v_call: TRBV19

cdr3_aa: CASRPGRVNGGYTF
cdr3_nt: TGTGCCAGCAGGCCGGGTCGAGTAAACGGTGGCTACACCTTC
d_call: -
clone_size: -
j_call: TRBJ1-2
v_call: TRBV28

cdr3_aa: CASSLRETYEQYF
cdr3_nt: TGTGCCAGCAGCTTAAGAGAGACCTACGAGCAGTACTTC
d_call: -
clone_size: few
j_call: TRBJ2-7
v_call: TRBV7-8

cdr3_aa: CASSLAGPDTGELFF
cdr3_nt: TGTGCCAGCAGCTTAGCGGGGCCAGACACCGGGGAGCTGTTTTTT
d_call: TRBD2
clone_size: -
j_call: TRBJ2-2
v_call: TRBV19

cdr3_aa: CATEGLPGQYF
cdr3_nt: TGTGCCACTGAAGGGCTTCCCGGGCAGTACTTC
d_call: -
clone_size: few
j_call: TRBJ2-7
v_call: TRBV24-1

cdr3_aa: CSARRQGQSYEQYF
cdr3_nt: TGCAGTGCTAGAAGGCAGGGGCAGTCCTACGAGCAGTACTTC
d_call: -
clone_size: -
j_call: TRBJ2-7
v_call: TRBV20-1

cdr3_aa: CATSDRQENTIYF
cdr3_nt: TGTGCCACCAGTGACCGACAAGAAAACACCATATATTTT
d_call: -
clone_size: many
j_call: TRBJ1-3
v_call: TRBV24-1

cdr3_aa: CATSDFAGLREETQYF
cdr3_nt: TGTGCCACCAGTGATTTCGCGGGACTGAGAGAAGAGACCCAGTACTTC
d_call: -
clone_size: -
j_call: TRBJ2-5
v_call: TRBV24-1

cdr3_aa: CASSLLLAANEKLFF
cdr3_nt: TGTGCCAGCAGTTTGCTGCTGGCAGCTAATGAAAAACTGTTTTTT
d_call: -
clone_size: -
j_call: TRBJ1-4
v_call: TRBV6-5

cdr3_aa: CSAKQVTSGGSDTQYF
cdr3_nt: TGCAGTGCTAAACAAGTGACTAGCGGGGGATCAGATACGCAGTATTTT
d_call: TRBD2
clone_size: many
j_call: TRBJ2-3
v_call: TRBV20-1

cdr3_aa: CASSYGGDLVSNYGYTF
cdr3_nt: TGTGCCAGCAGTTACGGGGGCGATCTGGTCTCAAACTATGGCTACACCTTC
d_call: -
clone_size: -
j_call: TRBJ1-2
v_call: TRBV25-1

cdr3_aa: CASSSKYSANTGELFF
cdr3_nt: TGTGCCAGCAGCTCAAAATACTCCGCGAACACCGGGGAGCTGTTTTTT
d_call: -
clone_size: many
j_call: TRBJ2-2
v_call: TRBV9

cdr3_aa: CASSGGDRGLNEQYF
cdr3_nt: TGTGCCAGCAGTGGGGGGGACAGGGGGCTGAACGAGCAGTACTTC
d_call: TRBD1
clone_size: few
j_call: TRBJ2-7
v_call: TRBV25-1

cdr3_aa: CASSQETGTAAYEQYF
cdr3_nt: TGCGCCAGCAGCCAAGAAACCGGGACTGCGGCCTACGAGCAGTACTTC
d_call: -
clone_size: many
j_call: TRBJ2-7
v_call: TRBV4-1